What follows are 11 T cell receptor beta chains derived from one specimen sequenced in a study of T-cell reconstitution after alpha-beta-depleted transplantation in children (dated by TCRdb to the mid-2010s). The library was produced with PCR. For sequencing, an Illumina HiSeq 2500 was employed. TCR library preparation used molecular barcoding, with unique molecular identifiers applied to normalize quantification of the TCRbeta repertoire. TCRdb reworked the public reads: Q25 trimming with fastp, MiXCR clone assembly, productive beta chains retained. Each record represents a unique CDR3 protein, reported with the most common genes and DNA among its rows. Counted in this sample were some 3,100 distinct CDR3 sequences; approximately 10% of them appeared once. Of the sample, 70% to 85% falls within the top ten clones. This specimen's treatment or condition label, per the study, means: allogeneic hematopoietic cell transplantation with graft depleted of TCRalphabeta T cells and CD19 B cells.

Sequences were derived from PBMCs, mostly from graft donor cells, sampled 360 days after TCRalphabeta/CD19-depleted stem cell transplant. These receptors all stem from a patient aged 2-10 years who had a stem cell transplant for inherited bone marrow failure, so the T cells may come from the graft donor.

This clonotype came up many times. The chain has TRBV20-1 and TRBJ1-2; 7 nucleotides match TRBD1. Germline assignment: CDR1 DFQATT and CDR2 SNEGSKA (reference sequence). This CDR3 has 14 residues. V lost 0 bases and J lost 2; bases outside the gene matches: 3. CDR3 nucleotide sequence: TGCAGTGCTAGAGAAGGGACAGCCAACTATGGCTACACCTTC. Protein sequence: CSAREGTANYGYTF.

This clonotype was seen ten or more times. This rearrangement joins TRBV12-3 or TRBV12-4 to TRBJ2-2; D is unclear. This CDR3 has 14 residues. V dropped 7 bases and J dropped 3 bases, with 12 bases sitting between them. The CDR3 nucleotides are TGTGCCAGCATCCTGAGGATCGACACCGGGGAGCTGTTTTTT. It is translated as CASILRIDTGELFF.

The chain employs TRBV3-1 and TRBJ2-7; no reliable D call. The length of the CDR3 is 11 residues. Germline CDR1 reads LGHDT; CDR2 reads YNNKEL (reference sequence). V lost 2 bases and J lost 1, with 0 bases in between. The CDR3 DNA follows: TGTGCCAGCAGCCAATCCTACGAGCAGTACTTC. It yields the protein CASSQSYEQYF.

This clonotype occurred many times. J is TRBJ2-7 and V is TRBV10-2; 10 nucleotides agree with TRBD2. The CDR3 has 16 residues. V lost 3 bases to trimming and J lost 4 bases; unmatched junction nucleotides: 9. Germline CDR1 WSHSY, CDR2 SAAADI. CDR3 nucleotide sequence: TGCGCCAGCAGTGATGTCTCTAGCGGGAGACCGTACGAGCAGTACTTC. This codes for CASSDVSSGRPYEQYF.

This clonotype has a count of ten or more. The chain combines TRBV5-5 with TRBJ2-5; 7 bases agree with TRBD1. The CDR3 spans 15 residues. With 0 bases clipped from V and 7 bases from J, the junction kept 9 bases outside the gene matches. Germline assignment: CDR1 SGHKS and CDR2 YYEKEE (reference sequence). The CDR3 DNA is TGTGCCAGCAGCTTGGCCAAGGGGTCAGGGGGGACCCAGTACTTC. It encodes CASSLAKGSGGTQYF.

This clonotype has ten or more counts. The rearrangement joins TRBV3-1 to TRBJ2-2; TRBD2 matches 11 bases. This CDR3 contains 16 residues. J was trimmed by 6 bases and V by 4 bases; bases with no gene match: 7. The germline V gene has CDR1 LGHDT and CDR2 YNNKEL (reference sequence). CDR3 nucleotides: TGTGCCAGCAGCCCACAGGGACTAGCGGTAGCCGGGGAGCTGTTTTTT. It is translated as CASSPQGLAVAGELFF. Filled out from reference TRBV3-1 and TRBJ2-2, the complete variable domain reads DTAVSQTPKYLVTQMGNDKSIKCEQNLGHDTMYWYKQDSKKFLKIMFSYNNKELIINETVPNRFSPKSPDKAHLNLHINSLELGDSAVYFCASSPQGLAVAGELFFGEGSRLTVL.

This clonotype has a handful of counts. V is TRBV19 and J is TRBJ1-4, with TRBD1 identical over 10 bases. CDR1 and CDR2 (germline): LNHDA, SQIVND (reference sequence). This CDR3 has 16 residues. J lost 0 bases, V lost 10 bases, and 8 bases had no gene match. The DNA for the CDR3 is TGTGCCACACGGGACAGGGGCTTTGCAACTAATGAAAAACTGTTTTTT. This translates into CATRDRGFATNEKLFF.

This clonotype was recorded many times. V and J are TRBV5-8 and TRBJ1-2, with 7 bases matching TRBD1. The CDR3 has 16 residues. V dropped 2 bases and J dropped 3; count of bases not matched to a gene: 10. The germline V gene has CDR1 SGHTS and CDR2 YDEGEE. The chain's CDR3 is CASSFRRAGGDYGYTF. The DNA for the CDR3 is TGTGCCAGCAGCTTCCGACGGGCAGGGGGTGACTATGGCTACACCTTC.

This chain links TRBV20-1 with TRBJ1-1; D unclear. The germline V gene has CDR1 DFQATT and CDR2 SNEGSKA (reference sequence). Between the trimmed V and J ends, which lost 2 bases and 6 bases, there was a span of 13 bases. The CDR3 is made up of 13 amino acids. The CDR3 DNA follows: TGCAGTGCTAGAAGGGCCGGGAGCCCTGAAGCTTTCTTT. It codes for CSARRAGSPEAFF.

This clonotype was counted ten times or more. The V gene is TRBV5-1, the J gene TRBJ2-2, with TRBD2 matching 8 bases. The CDR3 is 15 amino acids. J was trimmed by 0 bases and V by 4 bases; bases with no gene match: 2. Germline V lookup: CDR1 SGHRS, CDR2 YFSETQ. The CDR3 protein is CASSVTSANTGELFF. Here the CDR3 DNA reads TGCGCCAGCAGCGTGACTAGCGCGAACACCGGGGAGCTGTTTTTT.

CDR3 sequence (DNA): TGTGCCAGCAGCCCCTGGGGGACAAGTTACGAGCAGTACTTC. Protein sequence: CASSPWGTSYEQYF. This chain uses TRBV4-2 with TRBJ2-7, with a tentative D call TRBD1 (6 bases). This CDR3 has 14 residues. Trimming removed 4 bases at V and 4 bases at J, with 14 bases between. Germline V gene sequence: CDR1 LGHNA, CDR2 YNFKEQ.